This TCR beta chain was retrieved from a study of cytomegalovirus exposure and HLA in healthy donors. This clone was counted only a few times. PCR employed 60 Vbeta and 13 Jbeta primers. Generated by immunoSEQ multiplex PCR, the TCRdb table keeps only in-frame clones and is missing some. This sample has 100,000 to 150,000 clones, with 60% to 85% found just once. The CDR3 extends over 12 amino acids. V lost 4 bases to trimming and J lost 10 bases, with 9 bases between them. The germline V gene has CDR1 SGHNT and CDR2 YYREEE (reference sequence). This chain connects TRBV5-4 to TRBJ1-6; no clear D gene. Sequenced material: PBMCs. This TCR was recovered from a woman in her thirties or forties in good health and CMV-seropositive. The CDR3 region is CASSTRFSPLHF. As DNA, the CDR3 is TGTGCCAGCAGCACCAGGTTCTCACCCCTCCACTTT. The full variable domain, its missing parts supplied by reference TRBV5-4 and TRBJ1-6, is ETGVTQSPTHLIKTRGQQVTLRCSSQSGHNTVSWYQQALGQGPQFIFQYYREEENGRGNFPPRFSGLQFPNYSSELNVNALELDDSALYLCASSTRFSPLHFGNGTRLTVT.